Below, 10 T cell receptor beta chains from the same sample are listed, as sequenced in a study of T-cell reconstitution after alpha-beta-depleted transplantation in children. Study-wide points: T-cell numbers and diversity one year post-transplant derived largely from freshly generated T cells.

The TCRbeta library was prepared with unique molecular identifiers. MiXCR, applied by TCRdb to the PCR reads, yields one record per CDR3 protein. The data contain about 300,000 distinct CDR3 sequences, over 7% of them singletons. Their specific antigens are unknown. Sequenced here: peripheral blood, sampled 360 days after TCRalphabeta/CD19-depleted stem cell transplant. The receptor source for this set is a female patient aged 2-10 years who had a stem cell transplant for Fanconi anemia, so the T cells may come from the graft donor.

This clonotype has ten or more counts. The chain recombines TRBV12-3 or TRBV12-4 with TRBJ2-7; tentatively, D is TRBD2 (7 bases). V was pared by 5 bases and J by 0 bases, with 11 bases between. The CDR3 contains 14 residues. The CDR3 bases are TGTGCCAGCAGTCCGGGGGGCTTCTCCTACGAGCAGTACTTC. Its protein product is CASSPGGFSYEQYF.

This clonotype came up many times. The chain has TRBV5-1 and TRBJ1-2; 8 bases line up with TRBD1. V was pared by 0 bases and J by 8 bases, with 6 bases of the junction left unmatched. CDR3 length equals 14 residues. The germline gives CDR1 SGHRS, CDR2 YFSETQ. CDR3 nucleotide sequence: TGCGCCAGCAGCTTGGACAGGGGGAACGACGGCTACACCTTC. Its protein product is CASSLDRGNDGYTF.

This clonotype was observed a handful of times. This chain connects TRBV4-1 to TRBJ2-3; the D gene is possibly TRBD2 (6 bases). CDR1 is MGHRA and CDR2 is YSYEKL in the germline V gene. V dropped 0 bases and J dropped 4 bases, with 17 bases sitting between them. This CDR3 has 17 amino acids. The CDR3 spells CASSQEVAGTFADTQYF. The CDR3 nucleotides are TGCGCCAGCAGCCAAGAGGTGGCGGGGACCTTCGCAGATACGCAGTATTTT.

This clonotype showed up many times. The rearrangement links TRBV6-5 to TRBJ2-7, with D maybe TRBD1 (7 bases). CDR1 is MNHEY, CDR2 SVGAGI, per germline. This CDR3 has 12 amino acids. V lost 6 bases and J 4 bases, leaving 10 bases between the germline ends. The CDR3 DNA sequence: TGTGCCAGCAGCAGGGGGGAGTACGAGCAGTACTTC. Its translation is CASSRGEYEQYF.

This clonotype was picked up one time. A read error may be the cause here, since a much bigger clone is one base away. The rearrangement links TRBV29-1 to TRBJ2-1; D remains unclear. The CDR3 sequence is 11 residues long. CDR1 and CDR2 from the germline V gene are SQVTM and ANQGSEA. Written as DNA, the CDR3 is TGCAGCGCCCTGGATTACAATCAGCAGTTCTTC. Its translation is CSALDYNQQFF.

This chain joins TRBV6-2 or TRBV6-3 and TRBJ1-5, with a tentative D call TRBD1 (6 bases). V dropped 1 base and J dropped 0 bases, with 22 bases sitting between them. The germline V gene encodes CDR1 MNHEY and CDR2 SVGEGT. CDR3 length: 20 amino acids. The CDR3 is CASSYFTPRDGTTSNQPQHF. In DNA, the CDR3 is TGTGCCAGCAGTTACTTCACTCCACGCGATGGGACAACTAGCAATCAGCCCCAGCATTTT.

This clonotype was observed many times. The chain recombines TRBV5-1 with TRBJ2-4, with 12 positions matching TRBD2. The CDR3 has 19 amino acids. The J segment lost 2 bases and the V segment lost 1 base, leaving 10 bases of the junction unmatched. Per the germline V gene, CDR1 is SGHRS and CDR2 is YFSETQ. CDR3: CASSLPLAGGPGTKNIQYF. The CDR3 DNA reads TGCGCCAGCAGCTTGCCTCTAGCGGGGGGGCCGGGGACCAAAAACATTCAGTACTTC.

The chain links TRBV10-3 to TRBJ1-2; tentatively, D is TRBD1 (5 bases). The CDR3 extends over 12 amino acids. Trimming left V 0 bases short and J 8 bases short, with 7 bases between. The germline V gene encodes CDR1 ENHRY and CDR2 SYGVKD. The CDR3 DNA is TGTGCCATCAGTGAGTCAGGGGTCGGCTACACCTTC. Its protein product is CAISESGVGYTF.

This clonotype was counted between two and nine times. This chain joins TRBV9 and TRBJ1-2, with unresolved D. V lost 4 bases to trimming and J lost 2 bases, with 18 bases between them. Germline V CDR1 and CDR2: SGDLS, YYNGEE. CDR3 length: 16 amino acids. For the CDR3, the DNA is TGTGCCAGCAGCCTCAGAGGCCAACCCGGGAACTATGGCTACACCTTC. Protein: CASSLRGQPGNYGYTF.

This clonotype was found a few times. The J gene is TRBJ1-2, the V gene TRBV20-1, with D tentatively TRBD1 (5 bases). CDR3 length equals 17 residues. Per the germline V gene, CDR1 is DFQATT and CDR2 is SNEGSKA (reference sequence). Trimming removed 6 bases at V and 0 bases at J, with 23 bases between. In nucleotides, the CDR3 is TGCAGTGCCCAGTCGAATCCCTTGACAGCAACTAACTATGGCTACACCTTC. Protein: CSAQSNPLTATNYGYTF.